The 5 T cell receptor beta chains listed next were all sequenced from one sample in a study of T-cell reconstitution after alpha-beta-depleted transplantation in children. Library preparation (for TCRbeta) was performed with unique molecular identifiers. TCRdb analysed the PCR reads with MiXCR anew, one entry per CDR3 protein. The sample gives 700,000 to 950,000 distinct CDR3 sequences, 15% to 20% of which show up once; under 6% is in the top ten. The sample consisted of PBMCs, mostly from graft donor cells, taken 360 days after TCRalphabeta/CD19-depleted stem cell transplant. The receptors derive from a male patient aged 5 to 17 who had a stem cell transplant for acute lymphoblastic leukemia, so the T cells may come from the graft donor.

The J gene is TRBJ2-1, the V gene TRBV12-3 or TRBV12-4; no clear D gene. CDR3 size: 15 residues. The V and J ends lost 1 base and 10 bases respectively, with 17 bases between them. CDR3: CASSLVVGSVREQFF. The CDR3 DNA follows: TGTGCCAGCAGTTTAGTCGTAGGGTCCGTCCGGGAGCAGTTCTTC.

On this clonotype: The junction shows a germline mismatch at one end, possibly a read error. This rearrangement joins TRBV12-3 or TRBV12-4 to TRBJ2-7; TRBD2 matches at 10 bases. This CDR3 region has 14 residues. The DNA for the CDR3 is TGCGCCAGCAGCTTGGGGCTAGCGGGAGCCGAGCAGTACTTC. Translating it yields CASSLGLAGAEQYF.

The chain combines TRBV10-3 with TRBJ2-4; no definite D call. The CDR3 totals 15 residues. From germline, CDR1 is ENHRY and CDR2 SYGVKD. Trimming removed 2 bases from V and 0 bases from J, with 8 bases in between. The DNA of the CDR3 is TGTGCCATCAGTGAGGGGATAATAGCCAAAAACATTCAGTACTTC. Translated: CAISEGIIAKNIQYF.

This rearrangement joins TRBV20-1 to TRBJ2-1; D is possibly TRBD1 (8 bases). There are 17 residues in the CDR3. CDR1 is DFQATT, CDR2 SNEGSKA, per germline (reference sequence). V shed 5 bases and J shed 3 bases, with 23 bases lying between them. As DNA, the CDR3 is TGCAGTGCTTTGGACAGGGACAGCGGGACATACTACAATGAGCAGTTCTTC. This encodes CSALDRDSGTYYNEQFF.

V gene TRBV6-5 combines with J gene TRBJ2-7; 8 nucleotides match TRBD1. The CDR3 runs 16 residues. V shed 0 bases and J 0 bases; nucleotides not matched to a gene: 4. Germline V lookup: CDR1 MNHEY, CDR2 SVGAGI. For the CDR3, the DNA is TGTGCCAGCAGTTACTCCCGGACAGGGAGCTCCTACGAGCAGTACTTC. Its protein is CASSYSRTGSSYEQYF.